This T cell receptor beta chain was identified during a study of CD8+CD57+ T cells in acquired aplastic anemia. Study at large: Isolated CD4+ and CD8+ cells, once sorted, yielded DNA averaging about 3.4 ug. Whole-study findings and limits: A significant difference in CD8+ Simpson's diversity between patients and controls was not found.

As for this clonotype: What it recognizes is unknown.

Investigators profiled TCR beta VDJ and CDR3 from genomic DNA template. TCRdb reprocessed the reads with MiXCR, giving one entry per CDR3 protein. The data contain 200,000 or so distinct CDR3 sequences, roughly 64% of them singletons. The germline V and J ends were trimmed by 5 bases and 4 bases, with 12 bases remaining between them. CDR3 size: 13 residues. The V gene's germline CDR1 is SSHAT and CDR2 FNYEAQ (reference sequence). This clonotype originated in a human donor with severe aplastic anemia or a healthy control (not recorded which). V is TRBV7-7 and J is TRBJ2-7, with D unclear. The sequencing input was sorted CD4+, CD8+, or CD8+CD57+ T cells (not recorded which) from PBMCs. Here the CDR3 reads CASSQDPSYEQYF. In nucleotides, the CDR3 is TGTGCCAGCAGCCAGGATCCCTCTTACGAGCAGTACTTC.